The present entry profiles one T cell receptor beta chain with its context. Germline V lookup: CDR1 WNHNN, CDR2 SYGVQD (reference sequence). V gave up 7 bases and J gave up 4 bases, with 19 bases separating them. The CDR3 spans 16 residues. Only in-frame clones appear in the TCRdb table, and some are missing; sequencing was by immunoSEQ multiplex PCR. The sample contains roughly 300,000 clones, roughly 85% of which appear only once. This sample was taken from a study of blood T cell repertoires in COVID-19. Study details: PBMCs, B-cell-depleted T cells, or T cells were the source of the cDNA or gDNA that made up the material.

Participant-given clinical history determined each cohort assignment. The study counted Cohort 3 donors as recovered given two negative PCRs, clearance, or symptom resolution. The sequence came from a woman aged 50 to 60 who had recovered from COVID-19. Sequenced sample: PBMCs or T cells enriched from blood (not recorded which). The V and J genes are TRBV10-1 and TRBJ2-2, with D maybe TRBD2 (7 bases). The CDR3 loop reads CASIRRAGAGTGELFF. For the CDR3, the DNA is TGCGCCAGCATCCGACGGGCGGGGGCGGGCACCGGGGAGCTGTTTTTT.